These T cell receptor beta chains were read from a single sample in a study of shared clonotypes between healthy human individuals. Clones were read by immunoSEQ multiplex PCR, and TCRdb kept only the in-frame ones, dropping some. The sample lists about 1.5 million clones, around 98% occurring once. Sequencing was performed on naive CD4+ T cells sorted from blood. The receptors originated from a man aged 25 to 40 in good health. The CDR3 runs from the conserved cysteine through the conserved F or W. D genes are given only for firm matches. Size values are once, few and many counts, or a class for expanded clones, and some rows have none.

length: 16
V: TRBV5-4
size: NA
J: TRBJ2-2
D: TRBD2
CDR3: CASSLPTSGSTGELFF
DNA: TGTGCCAGCAGCTTGCCGACTAGCGGGAGCACCGGGGAGCTGTTTTTT

length: 14
V: TRBV6-5
size: NA
J: TRBJ1-1
D: NA
CDR3: CASSYVRGSTEAFF
DNA: TGTGCCAGCAGTTATGTACGCGGGTCCACTGAAGCTTTCTTT

length: 13
V: TRBV2
size: once
J: TRBJ2-4
D: NA
CDR3: CASSVELKNIQYF
DNA: TGTGCCAGCAGTGTGGAACTAAAAAACATTCAGTACTTC

length: 13
V: TRBV5-8
size: NA
J: TRBJ2-3
D: NA
CDR3: CASSFFGSDTQYF
DNA: TGTGCCAGCAGCTTTTTTGGATCAGATACGCAGTATTTT

length: 19
V: TRBV5-1
size: NA
J: TRBJ2-7
D: NA
CDR3: CASSLGQRTLRDVSYEQYF
DNA: TGCGCCAGCAGCTTGGGCCAGCGGACCCTCCGGGACGTCTCCTACGAGCAGTACTTC

length: 17
V: TRBV6-1
size: NA
J: TRBJ1-3
D: TRBD1
CDR3: CASSEWTGLGPGNTIYF
DNA: TGTGCCAGCAGTGAATGGACAGGGCTGGGCCCTGGAAACACCATATATTTT

length: 16
V: TRBV15
size: NA
J: TRBJ1-5
D: TRBD1
CDR3: CATSRDAGTGLQPQHF
DNA: TGTGCCACCAGCAGAGATGCCGGGACAGGGCTTCAGCCCCAGCATTTT

length: 16
V: TRBV9
size: NA
J: TRBJ2-7
D: TRBD1
CDR3: CASSPSRGTVSYEQYF
DNA: TGTGCCAGCAGCCCCTCTCGTGGGACAGTTTCCTACGAGCAGTACTTC

length: 14
V: TRBV27
size: NA
J: TRBJ2-7
D: NA
CDR3: CASSRQVSGYEQYF
DNA: TGTGCCAGCAGTAGACAGGTTAGTGGCTACGAGCAGTACTTC

length: 15
V: TRBV9
size: NA
J: TRBJ2-7
D: NA
CDR3: CASSAASGPLGEQYF
DNA: TGTGCCAGCAGCGCGGCCTCAGGGCCTCTCGGCGAGCAGTACTTC

length: 15
V: TRBV18
size: NA
J: TRBJ1-5
D: TRBD1
CDR3: CASSRTGTGPQPQHF
DNA: TGTGCCAGCTCACGTACCGGGACAGGGCCCCAGCCCCAGCATTTT

length: 16
V: TRBV4-3
size: NA
J: TRBJ2-1
D: TRBD2
CDR3: CASSQVATGGNNEQFF
DNA: TGCGCCAGCAGCCAAGTTGCGACGGGAGGGAACAATGAGCAGTTCTTC

length: 12
V: TRBV19
size: NA
J: TRBJ1-5
D: NA
CDR3: CASSKVPQPQHF
DNA: TGTGCCAGTAGTAAGGTCCCTCAGCCCCAGCATTTT

length: 11
V: TRBV7-9
size: NA
J: TRBJ1-1
D: TRBD1
CDR3: CASSLETGSFF
DNA: TGTGCCAGCAGCTTAGAGACAGGGTCTTTCTTT

length: 11
V: TRBV20-1
size: NA
J: TRBJ2-5
D: NA
CDR3: CRVQLGETQYF
DNA: TGCAGAGTACAGCTGGGGGAGACCCAGTACTTC

length: 13
V: TRBV29-1
size: NA
J: TRBJ2-3
D: NA
CDR3: CSVVREGTDTQYF
DNA: TGCAGCGTTGTAAGGGAAGGAACAGATACGCAGTATTTT

length: 14
V: TRBV14
size: NA
J: TRBJ2-7
D: TRBD1
CDR3: CASSPRTGGEEQYF
DNA: TGTGCCAGCAGCCCTCGGACAGGGGGCGAGGAGCAGTACTTC

length: 14
V: TRBV5-1
size: NA
J: TRBJ1-1
D: NA
CDR3: CASSLAQQNTEAFF
DNA: TGCGCCAGCAGCTTGGCGCAACAGAACACTGAAGCTTTCTTT

length: 13
V: TRBV2
size: NA
J: TRBJ1-2
D: TRBD1
CDR3: CASSVIQGQGYTF
DNA: TGTGCCAGCAGTGTAATACAGGGGCAAGGCTACACCTTC

length: 15
V: TRBV2
size: NA
J: TRBJ2-1
D: NA
CDR3: CASTFGTPSYNEQFF
DNA: TGTGCCAGCACCTTCGGGACACCATCCTACAATGAGCAGTTCTTC

length: 15
V: TRBV6-1
size: NA
J: TRBJ1-5
D: NA
CDR3: CASSVGGMSNQPQHF
DNA: TGTGCCAGCAGTGTGGGGGGCATGAGCAATCAGCCCCAGCATTTT

length: 13
V: TRBV9
size: NA
J: TRBJ2-1
D: NA
CDR3: CASSVEGQSPQFF
DNA: TGTGCCAGCAGCGTAGAAGGACAGTCGCCTCAGTTCTTC